The 25 T cell receptor beta chains presented below share a single source sample, sequenced in a study of T cells in Graves' hyperthyroidism and ophthalmopathy. The investigators amplified TCR beta CDR3 regions from RNA transcripts. When the TCR CDR3 underwent first-round RT-PCR, the HTBI primer set was used. TCRdb recomputed calls from the multiplex PCR reads with MiXCR, one row per CDR3 protein. Of roughly 200,000 distinct CDR3 sequences listed, approximately 20% were seen once; the top ten hold roughly 44%. The specimen was blood. These receptors were collected from a man aged 40-55 years with Graves' hyperthyroidism.

This clonotype has only a few counts. The rearrangement links TRBV7-9 to TRBJ2-7, with 9 nucleotides matching TRBD1. The germline CDR1 and CDR2 sequences are SEHNR and FQNEAQ (reference sequence). Trimming cost V 4 bases and J 4 bases; bases outside gene matches: 8. The length of the CDR3 is 15 residues. In nucleotides, the CDR3 is TGTGCCAGCAGCTCGGCCCCGGGACAGGGTTACGAGCAGTACTTC. It encodes CASSSAPGQGYEQYF.

This chain connects TRBV13 to TRBJ2-7, with unresolved D. The CDR3 is 14 amino acids. Trimming took 2 bases from V and 3 from J, leaving 11 bases between them. Germline assignment: CDR1 PRHDT and CDR2 FYEKMQ (reference sequence). The CDR3 coding sequence is TGTGCCAGCAGCTTAAAGGGTTTCAACTACGAGCAGTACTTC. The encoded protein is CASSLKGFNYEQYF.

A note on this clonotype: A much larger clone is a single base away; this may be a read error. The V gene is TRBV30, the J gene TRBJ1-5; D ambiguous. The germline gives CDR1 GTSNPN, CDR2 SVGIG (reference sequence). The CDR3 is 13 amino acids. Between the trimmed V and J ends, which lost 5 bases and 0 bases, there was a span of 8 bases. DNA for the CDR3: TGTGCCTGGGCTCTATATAGCAATCAGCCCCAGCATTTT. Its protein product is CAWALYSNQPQHF.

The table lists this clonotype with many counts. V is TRBV7-2 and J is TRBJ1-6; maybe TRBD1 (6 bases). Looked up from germline, CDR1 is SGHTA and CDR2 is FQGNSA. CDR3 length: 14 residues. V shed 5 bases and J shed 5 bases, with 10 bases lying between them. The CDR3 coding sequence is TGTGCCAGCAGCACGGGACAAAATAATTCACCCCTCCACTTT. Translation gives CASSTGQNNSPLHF.

This chain joins TRBV10-3 and TRBJ1-3; tentatively, D is TRBD1 (6 bases). V was trimmed by 3 bases and J by 3 bases, leaving 12 bases between them. CDR1 ENHRY and CDR2 SYGVKD come from the germline V gene. The CDR3 is made up of 15 amino acids. The CDR3 coding sequence is TGTGCCATCAGTGATACCAGGGGCGGTGGAAACACCATATATTTT. Translation: CAISDTRGGGNTIYF.

In this sample, this clonotype turned up a few times. Given a much more abundant clone one base away, this may be a read error. V is TRBV2 and J is TRBJ1-5, with a tentative D call TRBD1 (5 bases). From germline, CDR1 is SNHLY and CDR2 FYNNEI. CDR3 length: 13 residues. DNA for the CDR3: TGTGCCGGCAGTGAGGACACTTATCAGCCCCAGCATTTT. Protein sequence: CAGSEDTYQPQHF.

This clonotype was seen at least ten times. This chain uses TRBV20-1 with TRBJ1-1, with D uncertain. The CDR3 spans 12 residues. Germline-derived CDR1 and CDR2 are DFQATT and SNEGSKA (reference sequence). Trimming took off 8 bases at V and 1 base at J, with 11 bases between the two ends. The CDR3 sequence is CSTKQPNTEAFF. CDR3 in DNA: TGCAGTACAAAACAGCCGAACACTGAAGCTTTCTTT.

This clonotype was recorded many times. V gene TRBV2 combines with J gene TRBJ2-1; 8 bases map to TRBD1. The trim removed 7 bases at V and 11 bases at J, leaving 13 bases unmatched. CDR3 size: 14 residues. Germline values: CDR1 SNHLY, CDR2 FYNNEI. This CDR3 reads CASNPGQVALQQFF. The CDR3, as DNA: TGTGCCAGCAATCCGGGACAGGTAGCTCTCCAGCAGTTCTTC. Drawing the rest from reference TRBV2 and TRBJ2-1, the complete variable domain is EPEVTQTPSHQVTQMGQEVILRCVPISNHLYFYWYRQILGQKVEFLVSFYNNEISEKSEIFDDQFSVERPDGSNFTLKIRSTKLEDSAMYFCASNPGQVALQQFFGPGTRLTVL.

As to this clonotype: Given a much more abundant clone one base away, this may be a read error. V is TRBV20-1 and J is TRBJ2-2; D remains ambiguous. CDR1 is DFQATT, CDR2 SNEGSKA, per germline (reference sequence). The CDR3 runs to 15 residues. Trimming stripped 3 bases from V and 1 base from J, with 12 bases between. In DNA form, the CDR3 reads TGCAGTGCTAGGCTTGCGTGGCAGAACACCGGGGAGCTGTTTTTT. This translates into CSARLAWQNTGELFF.

This chain links TRBV7-8 with TRBJ2-1; tentatively, D is TRBD2 (6 bases). Germline V lookup: CDR1 SGHVS, CDR2 FQNEAQ. The CDR3 runs to 13 residues. Trimming removed 5 bases at V and 7 bases at J, with 12 bases between. The CDR3 DNA reads TGTGCCAGCAGCCTCGGGACTGCTAATGAGCAGTTCTTC. Protein: CASSLGTANEQFF.

This clonotype showed up just a few times. V is TRBV12-3 or TRBV12-4 and J is TRBJ1-2; the D is unclear. V was pared by 7 bases and J by 5 bases, with 14 bases between. This CDR3 spans 13 amino acids. In DNA, the CDR3 is TGTGCCAGCACTCCTACGCCGGATTATGGCTACACCTTC. This translates into CASTPTPDYGYTF.

This clonotype was counted ten times or more. This rearrangement joins TRBV7-2 to TRBJ1-1; TRBD1 might be the D (6 bases). Deletions cut 5 bases from V and 4 bases from J, with 14 bases between. Looked up from germline, CDR1 is SGHTA and CDR2 is FQGNSA. This CDR3 has 14 residues. DNA for the CDR3: TGTGCCAGCAGCCCGGACAGAAGGAGCACTGAAGCTTTCTTT. Protein product: CASSPDRRSTEAFF.

The chain joins TRBV27 to TRBJ2-7; TRBD2 matches at 8 bases. V shed 2 bases, J shed 2 bases, and the junction held 5 bases outside the gene matches. The germline V gene encodes CDR1 MNHEY and CDR2 SMNVEV (reference sequence). There are 15 residues in the CDR3. The CDR3 loop is CASSLGLADPYEQYF. The CDR3, as DNA: TGTGCCAGCAGTTTAGGACTAGCAGACCCCTACGAGCAGTACTTC.

The chain recombines TRBV7-9 with TRBJ1-3; possibly TRBD1 for D (6 bases). The length of the CDR3 is 16 residues. Germline V gene data show CDR1 as SEHNR and CDR2 as FQNEAQ (reference sequence). Trimming pared 5 bases from V and 0 bases from J, leaving 14 bases between. The CDR3 nucleotides are TGTGCCAGCAGCCCCTCCGGACAGAGCTCTGGAAACACCATATATTTT. Protein sequence: CASSPSGQSSGNTIYF.

Of note for this clonotype: This may come from a read error, since a much larger clone is one base off. This sequence joins TRBV18 and TRBJ2-1; 15 bases match TRBD2. The J call may be faulty, since TRBJ2-7 better matches the DNA end. Germline V gene lookup returns CDR1 KGHSH and CDR2 LQKENI. CDR3 length: 15 amino acids. Written as DNA, the CDR3 is TGTGCCAGCTCGGCCGGGACTAGCGGGGGGAATGAGCAGTACTTC. Translated, it gives CASSAGTSGGNEQYF.

Ten or more counts support this clonotype. The V call is TRBV18, the J call TRBJ2-3; possibly TRBD1 or TRBD2 for D (5 bases each). This CDR3 is built from 15 residues. Trimming left V 3 bases short and J 7 bases short, with 17 bases between. The germline gives CDR1 KGHSH, CDR2 LQKENI. CDR3 nucleotide sequence: TGTGCCAGCTCACCCGACCGGGACCCTAGGAATACGCAGTATTTT. Translated: CASSPDRDPRNTQYF.

Ten or more counts support this clonotype. The chain has TRBV7-2 and TRBJ2-1; 11 bases are a match to TRBD2. The CDR3 totals 16 residues. The ends lost 5 bases at V and 8 bases at J; junction bases unmatched: 11. Per the germline V gene, CDR1 is SGHTA and CDR2 is FQGNSA. The CDR3 nucleotides are TGTGCCAGCAGCCCTAAGGGGGGACTAGCGGCGGATGAGCAGTTCTTC. It encodes CASSPKGGLAADEQFF. The variable domain in full, with the rest retrieved from reference TRBV7-2 and TRBJ2-1, is GAGVSQSPSNKVTEKGKDVELRCDPISGHTALYWYRQSLGQGLEFLIYFQGNSAPDKSGLPSDRFSAERTGGSVSTLTIQRTQQEDSAVYLCASSPKGGLAADEQFFGPGTRLTVL.

This clonotype was found many times. V gene TRBV20-1 combines with J gene TRBJ1-1; TRBD1 might be the D (5 bases). The CDR3 consists of 15 residues. Trimming pared 5 bases from V and 4 bases from J, leaving 20 bases between. Germline V lookup: CDR1 DFQATT, CDR2 SNEGSKA (reference sequence). This CDR3 is CSALGDAGLGTEAFF. DNA of the CDR3: TGCAGTGCTCTCGGGGACGCGGGTTTGGGCACTGAAGCTTTCTTT.

Only a few counts were recorded for this clonotype. The chain couples TRBV19 to TRBJ2-1; 10 bases are shared with TRBD1. Germline assignment: CDR1 LNHDA and CDR2 SQIVND (reference sequence). The trim removed 7 bases at V and 5 bases at J, leaving 11 bases unmatched. The length of the CDR3 is 16 residues. The CDR3 loop is CASNPIGGQGNNEQFF. The CDR3 DNA reads as TGTGCCAGTAACCCCATTGGGGGACAGGGGAACAATGAGCAGTTCTTC.

The sample holds many counts of this clonotype. This chain links TRBV7-2 with TRBJ2-2, with 7 nucleotides matching TRBD1. V dropped 7 bases and J dropped 6; count of bases not matched to a gene: 11. Germline assignment: CDR1 SGHTA and CDR2 FQGNSA. There are 15 residues in the CDR3. The CDR3 spells CASTPSRGYAGELFF. For the CDR3, the DNA is TGTGCCAGCACCCCGTCCAGGGGGTACGCCGGGGAGCTGTTTTTT.

At least ten counts were recorded for this clonotype. The rearrangement uses TRBV20-1 and TRBJ1-1, with D tentatively TRBD1 (5 bases). CDR1 and CDR2 from the germline V gene are DFQATT and SNEGSKA (reference sequence). V was cut by 3 bases and J by 1 base, with 12 bases left in between. CDR3 size: 14 residues. The CDR3 is CSASGGRGNTEAFF. The CDR3 nucleotides read TGCAGTGCTAGTGGGGGAAGGGGGAACACTGAAGCTTTCTTT.

This clonotype has at least ten counts. The rearrangement joins TRBV6-2 or TRBV6-3 to TRBJ1-1, with TRBD1 identical over 8 bases. V shed 2 bases, J shed 3 bases, and the junction held 2 bases outside the gene matches. Germline CDR1 is MNHEY and CDR2 is SVGEGT. The length of the CDR3 is 14 residues. The CDR3 sequence: CASSYPGQDTEAFF. Here the CDR3 DNA reads TGTGCCAGCAGTTACCCGGGACAGGACACTGAAGCTTTCTTT.

This clonotype has a count of ten or more. This rearrangement joins TRBV19 to TRBJ2-7; perhaps TRBD2 as D (6 bases). Germline CDR1 LNHDA, CDR2 SQIVND (reference sequence). V was cut by 9 bases and J by 2 bases, with 11 bases left in between. This CDR3 spans 12 amino acids. Written as DNA, the CDR3 is TGTGCCAGCCGGGACTCCACCTACGAGCAGTACTTC. Protein sequence: CASRDSTYEQYF.

V usage is TRBV12-3 or TRBV12-4 and J usage is TRBJ1-3, with no clear D. CDR3 size: 14 residues. With 3 bases removed from V and 0 bases from J, the gap between germline ends came to 6 bases. For the CDR3, the DNA is TGTGCCAGCAGTTTCGCAGTCTCTGGAAACACCATATATTTT. Its protein product is CASSFAVSGNTIYF.

The V gene is TRBV2, the J gene TRBJ2-7; the match to TRBD1 covers 9 bases. This CDR3 is 14 amino acids long. J was trimmed by 2 bases and V by 3 bases; bases with no gene match: 2. Looked up from germline, CDR1 is SNHLY and CDR2 is FYNNEI. CDR3 loop: CASSDWDRAYEQYF. Here the CDR3 DNA reads TGTGCCAGCAGTGACTGGGACAGGGCCTACGAGCAGTACTTC.